The clone carrying this T cell receptor (beta chain) turned up a few times. No antigen is known for it. Germline V gene lookup returns CDR1 LNHNV and CDR2 YYDKDF (reference sequence). The ends were cut back, 5 bases at V and 7 bases at J, with 17 bases in the middle. This CDR3 has 14 amino acids. As for treatment: oral pan-JAK inhibitor, 5-10 mg twice daily. Obtained from alopecia areata patients were lesional scalp punch biopsies along with peripheral blood. TCR sequencing used cDNA made by reverse transcription of extracted RNA. TCRdb's table, derived via immunoSEQ multiplex PCR, lists solely in-frame clones and lacks some. The sample has over 150,000 clones, approximately 55% seen once. This sample was taken from a study of CD8+ T cells in alopecia areata. Study-level information: A regimen of oral tofacitinib, 5 to 10 mg twice daily, was given to treated patients. Study-level points and caveats: For baseline CD8+ expansion, any link to response stays uncertain with one nonresponder.

This sample comprised CD8+ T cells sorted from blood, obtained at week 24, from a patient treated with tofacitinib. The TCR sequence derives from a human donor with alopecia areata. V and J are TRBV15 and TRBJ1-1; D is possibly TRBD1 (6 bases). The CDR3 DNA is TGTGCCACCAGCGAACAACAGGGTTCCAATGAAGCTTTCTTT. This translates into CATSEQQGSNEAFF.